Below, 26 T cell receptor beta chains from the same sample are listed, as sequenced in a study of cytomegalovirus exposure and HLA in healthy donors (dated by TCRdb to 2016 to 2017). The library was built by means of the immunoSEQ multiplex PCR assay. This immuneACCESS table, as held by TCRdb, lists in-frame sequences with V and J called but not all clones. Of the missing ones, under half trace to an unresolved V gene in checked studies; the others have no known cause. The sample data list 150,000 to 200,000 clones, and around nine tenths of these were observed just once. Jointly, the top ten make up 1.4% of the sample. The specimen sequenced was PBMCs. The source of these receptors is a young woman in good health and CMV-seronegative.

In DNA, the CDR3 is TGTGCCAGCAGCTCCTGGGGGCAGGATAATGAAAAACTGTTTTTT. Protein product: CASSSWGQDNEKLFF. The chain has TRBV5-6 and TRBJ1-4, with D possibly TRBD1 on 6 matching bases. CDR3 size: 15 residues. Per germline, CDR1 SGHDT and CDR2 YYEEEE. Trimming shortened V by 3 bases and J by 4 bases, and 13 bases separated the two germline ends.

CDR3 in amino acids: CASSWTGSGSYEQYF. The CDR3 bases are TGCGCCAGCAGCTGGACAGGGTCGGGCTCCTACGAGCAGTACTTC. The rearrangement joins TRBV5-1 to TRBJ2-7, with 8 positions matching TRBD1. Germline V gene sequence: CDR1 SGHRS, CDR2 YFSETQ. V gave up 3 bases and J gave up 0 bases; unmatched junction bases: 5. This CDR3 is built from 15 residues.

This rearrangement joins TRBV2 to TRBJ2-5, with TRBD2 identical over 9 bases. V was pared by 7 bases and J by 2 bases, with 8 bases of the junction left unmatched. CDR1 is SNHLY and CDR2 is FYNNEI in the germline V gene. The CDR3 is 15 residues long. DNA of the CDR3: TGTGCCAGCACCCTTGCGGGGGGGCCTCAAGAGACCCAGTACTTC. It encodes CASTLAGGPQETQYF.

This clone was recorded a few times. The V and J genes are TRBV19 and TRBJ1-2, with 8 nucleotides matching TRBD1. The V and J ends lost 6 bases and 6 bases, in that order; junction bases with no gene match: 12. The CDR3 is 15 amino acids. Germline loops: CDR1 LNHDA, CDR2 SQIVND (reference sequence). The CDR3 reads CASSPSRTGFNGYTF. The DNA of the CDR3 is TGTGCCAGTAGCCCTTCCAGGACAGGGTTTAATGGCTACACCTTC.

The V and J genes are TRBV21-1 and TRBJ2-5; TRBD2 is the table's D call and was not checked against the DNA. TRBV21-1 is marked as a pseudogene. There are 16 residues in the CDR3. The CDR3 bases are TGTGCCAGCAGGGATGTAGCGGGGGGGCCCCGGGAGACCCAGTACTTC. Translating it yields CASRDVAGGPRETQYF.

The chain couples TRBV4-2 to TRBJ1-6, with D possibly TRBD1 on 6 matching bases. Per germline, CDR1 LGHNA and CDR2 YNFKEQ. The CDR3 has 16 residues. Trimming took 4 bases from V and 10 from J, leaving 20 bases between them. For the CDR3, the DNA is TGTGCCAGCAGCCCGAATTGGGGGCAGGGAGCCTCACCCCTCCACTTT. This sequence encodes CASSPNWGQGASPLHF.

The chain employs TRBV6-5 and TRBJ1-1; 9 bases agree with TRBD1. Germline loops: CDR1 MNHEY, CDR2 SVGAGI. The CDR3 is 13 amino acids. After removal of 5 bases from V and 8 bases from J, the junction contained 6 bases not matched to a gene. CDR3 loop: CASSRRQGGEAFF. The CDR3 region has the DNA TGTGCCAGCAGTCGTAGACAGGGGGGAGAAGCTTTCTTT.

J is TRBJ2-1 and V is TRBV10-2, with 7 positions matching TRBD2. The CDR3 covers 15 residues. The V gene's germline CDR1 is WSHSY and CDR2 SAAADI. V shed 6 bases, J shed 0 bases, and the junction held 5 bases outside the gene matches. As DNA, the CDR3 is TGCGCCAGCAGAGGGACTACCCTCTCCTACAATGAGCAGTTCTTC. Its protein is CASRGTTLSYNEQFF.

The rearrangement links TRBV27 to TRBJ1-2; tentatively, D is TRBD1 (5 bases). In germline, CDR1 is MNHEY, CDR2 SMNVEV (reference sequence). Trimming shortened V by 10 bases and J by 8 bases, and 23 bases separated the two germline ends. The CDR3 is 14 residues long. For the CDR3, the DNA is TGTGCCACCAGCCGTGGATCGGGGACTACCGGCTACACCTTC. The encoded protein is CATSRGSGTTGYTF.

The rearrangement joins TRBV7-9 to TRBJ1-1; 7 bases fit TRBD1. Per germline, CDR1 SEHNR and CDR2 FQNEAQ (reference sequence). CDR3 size: 18 residues. V was pared by 0 bases and J by 0 bases, with 10 bases of the junction left unmatched. The CDR3 region is CASSLASGAGQLNTEAFF. The CDR3 DNA reads as TGTGCCAGCAGCTTAGCGTCCGGGGCGGGACAGCTGAACACTGAAGCTTTCTTT.

In its sample, this clone was seen once. This sequence joins TRBV20-1 and TRBJ2-7, with 7 bases matching TRBD1. Trimming cost V 6 bases and J 6 bases; bases outside gene matches: 5. The CDR3 has 11 residues. From germline, CDR1 is DFQATT and CDR2 SNEGSKA (reference sequence). DNA for the CDR3: TGCAGTGCACGACAGGGTCGCGAGCAGTACTTC. Translated: CSARQGREQYF.

V and J are TRBV5-1 and TRBJ1-2; D perhaps matches TRBD1 (5 bases). Trimming took off 4 bases at V and 3 bases at J, with 16 bases between the two ends. CDR1 is SGHRS and CDR2 is YFSETQ in the germline V gene. CDR3 size: 15 residues. In DNA form, the CDR3 reads TGCGCCAGCAGCACGGCTTCGGGGGGATACTATGGCTACACCTTC. Its protein product is CASSTASGGYYGYTF.

The chain has TRBV10-2 and TRBJ2-1; 8 bases fit TRBD2. Germline loops: CDR1 WSHSY, CDR2 SAAADI. The CDR3 runs to 16 residues. With V trimmed by 4 bases and J by 4 bases, 9 bases remained unmatched. The CDR3 sequence is CASSAGGGKIYNEQFF. CDR3 DNA: TGCGCCAGCAGTGCCGGGGGGGGGAAAATATACAATGAGCAGTTCTTC.

This rearrangement joins TRBV6-1 to TRBJ1-5; no definite D call. The CDR3 has 14 amino acids. V was trimmed by 7 bases and J by 0 bases, leaving 10 bases between them. Germline CDR1 MNHNS, CDR2 SASEGT. This chain's CDR3 is CASTRGDSNQPQHF. CDR3 in DNA: TGTGCCAGCACCCGGGGAGATAGCAATCAGCCCCAGCATTTT.

This clone was recorded only once. J is TRBJ2-2 and V is TRBV29-1; perhaps TRBD1 as D (7 bases). The CDR3 sequence is 15 residues long. Germline CDR1 reads SQVTM; CDR2 reads ANQGSEA. Between the trimmed V and J ends, which lost 8 bases and 5 bases, there was a span of 21 bases. DNA of the CDR3: TGCAGCCCGGAGGAGGGGGCAAGTTGGACCGGGGAGCTGTTTTTT. This encodes CSPEEGASWTGELFF.

The rearrangement joins TRBV5-5 to TRBJ2-7, with D uncertain. CDR3 length equals 14 residues. Trimming stripped 0 bases from V and 2 bases from J, with 9 bases between. CDR1 is SGHKS and CDR2 is YYEKEE in the germline V gene (reference sequence). CDR3: CASSLDSLTYEQYF. CDR3 bases: TGTGCCAGCAGCTTGGACAGTCTAACCTACGAGCAGTACTTC. The full variable domain, completed using reference TRBV5-5 and TRBJ2-7, is DAGVTQSPTHLIKTRGQQVTLRCSPISGHKSVSWYQQVLGQGPQFIFQYYEKEERGRGNFPDRFSARQFPNYSSELNVNALLLGDSALYLCASSLDSLTYEQYFGPGTRLTVT.

The chain has TRBV9 and TRBJ2-6, with D possibly TRBD1 on 6 matching bases. Germline-derived CDR1 and CDR2 are SGDLS and YYNGEE. Trimming cost V 3 bases and J 0 bases, with 13 bases left between them. CDR3 length: 17 residues. The CDR3 DNA is TGTGCCAGCAGCGAACAGGGAACACACTCTGGGGCCAACGTCCTGACTTTC. This encodes CASSEQGTHSGANVLTF.

The sample holds a few counts of this clone. The chain links TRBV6-5 to TRBJ2-7, with D maybe TRBD2 (6 bases). The CDR3 runs 14 residues. The V end was cut by 6 bases, the J end by 5 bases, with 17 bases between. CDR1 is MNHEY, CDR2 SVGAGI, per germline. The chain's CDR3 is CASRDTGRTDEQYF. In DNA form, the CDR3 reads TGTGCCAGCAGGGATACCGGGAGAACGGACGAGCAGTACTTC.

V and J are TRBV6-1 and TRBJ2-2, with 8 bases that match TRBD1. V trimming: 6 bases; J trimming: 3 bases; junction bases outside the gene matches: 6. The germline V gene encodes CDR1 MNHNS and CDR2 SASEGT. This CDR3 has 15 residues. CDR3 DNA: TGTGCCAGCAGCTCGACAGGGGTGGACACCGGGGAGCTGTTTTTT. This encodes CASSSTGVDTGELFF.

This chain uses TRBV6-1 with TRBJ1-6; D call uncertain. Trimming left V 8 bases short and J 2 bases short, with 4 bases between. The V gene's germline CDR1 is MNHNS and CDR2 SASEGT. There are 12 residues in the CDR3. The CDR3 protein is CASGPYNSPLHF. In nucleotides, the CDR3 is TGTGCCAGCGGCCCCTATAATTCACCCCTCCACTTT.

The chain has TRBV7-2 and TRBJ2-3, with D unclear. The germline V gene encodes CDR1 SGHTA and CDR2 FQGNSA. The CDR3 sequence is 13 residues long. Trimming took off 5 bases at V and 3 bases at J, with 9 bases between the two ends. The CDR3 reads CASSLGPTDTQYF. CDR3 nucleotides: TGTGCCAGCAGCCTGGGCCCGACAGATACGCAGTATTTT.

V and J are TRBV18 and TRBJ1-2, with D maybe TRBD1 (6 bases). From germline, CDR1 is KGHSH and CDR2 LQKENI. Trimming removed 6 bases at V and 2 bases at J, with 19 bases between. This CDR3 contains 16 residues. The CDR3 protein is CASSIGQTSLNYGYTF. DNA of the CDR3: TGTGCCAGCTCCATTGGACAGACAAGTTTGAACTATGGCTACACCTTC.

The chain recombines TRBV23-1 with TRBJ1-5; 9 positions agree with TRBD1. TRBV23-1 is treated as an ORF (open reading frame) with a function not yet certain. This CDR3 region has 14 residues. Trimming at V came to 11 bases and at J to 7 bases, leaving 12 bases not matched to a gene. CDR3 amino acids: CAGRTGAELQPQHF. As DNA, the CDR3 is TGCGCCGGACGGACAGGGGCCGAACTGCAGCCCCAGCATTTT.

There are many counts of this clone. V and J are TRBV6-1 and TRBJ1-6; a possible D gene is TRBD1 (6 bases). CDR3 length equals 16 residues. CDR1 and CDR2 from the germline V gene are MNHNS and SASEGT. V shed 2 bases and J shed 9 bases, with 17 bases lying between them. The DNA for the CDR3 is TGTGCCAGCAGTGAAAAGGGGGGAAGCGGGAGTTCACCCCTCCACTTT. Encoded protein: CASSEKGGSGSSPLHF.

The CDR3 spells CASSPQRGGRGDTQYF. CDR3 coding DNA: TGCGCCAGCAGCCCCCAACGTGGGGGCCGGGGAGATACGCAGTATTTT. The chain joins TRBV10-1 to TRBJ2-3; a possible D gene is TRBD1 (6 bases). The germline V and J ends were trimmed by 6 bases and 5 bases, with 21 bases remaining between them. CDR1 WNHNN and CDR2 SYGVQD come from the germline V gene (reference sequence). The length of the CDR3 is 16 residues.

DNA of the CDR3: TGTGCCAGCAGTAAACAGGGGGCGCGGGAAAAACTGTTTTTT. Translation: CASSKQGAREKLFF. The chain couples TRBV2 to TRBJ1-4; 9 bases match TRBD1. The CDR3 covers 14 residues. Germline V gene data show CDR1 as SNHLY and CDR2 as FYNNEI. The trim removed 5 bases at V and 8 bases at J, leaving 6 bases unmatched.